The 9 T cell receptor beta chains below were found in one sample sequenced in a study of T-cell reconstitution after alpha-beta-depleted transplantation in children (dated by TCRdb to the mid-2010s). In light of the paper, this sample's treatment or condition label describes: allogeneic hematopoietic cell transplantation with graft depleted of TCRalphabeta T cells and CD19 B cells. Library preparation was by PCR. Data came from an Illumina HiSeq 2500. Molecular barcoding was employed in the preparation of TCR libraries, with unique molecular identifiers being used to normalize TCRbeta repertoire quantification. The raw public reads went through TCRdb reprocessing: fastp at Q25, MiXCR clone calling, in-frame beta chains kept. Each entry merges the rows of one CDR3 protein and shows their most common DNA and genes. The sample table shows 250,000 to 400,000 distinct CDR3 sequences, and about a quarter are seen once. The ten most abundant clones make up 10% to 11% of the sample.

The sequencing used PBMCs, mostly from graft donor cells, collected 180 days after TCRalphabeta/CD19-depleted stem cell transplant. The receptors here all came from a male patient between 5 and 17 years old who had a stem cell transplant for acute lymphoblastic leukemia, so the T cells may come from the graft donor.

This clonotype was found a few times. The V gene is TRBV4-1, the J gene TRBJ2-7, with 8 bases fitting TRBD1. This CDR3 region has 18 residues. V gave up 4 bases and J gave up 2 bases; unmatched junction bases: 16. The germline V gene has CDR1 MGHRA and CDR2 YSYEKL. The CDR3 DNA is TGCGCCAGCAGCCCCCTAATCTCCGGGACAGGTGTTACCTACGAGCAGTACTTC. This codes for CASSPLISGTGVTYEQYF.

V gene TRBV12-3 or TRBV12-4 combines with J gene TRBJ2-5; 14 bases map to TRBD2. The CDR3 length is 15 residues. V lost 5 bases, J lost 5 bases, and 4 bases stayed unmatched. The CDR3 nucleotides are TGTGCCAGCAGTCAGACTAGCGGGAGGGGGGAGACCCAGTACTTC. As protein: CASSQTSGRGETQYF.

This clonotype was seen only a few times. The chain uses TRBV27 and TRBJ2-1; D may correspond to TRBD1 or TRBD2 (5 bases each). Germline loops: CDR1 MNHEY, CDR2 SMNVEV (reference sequence). The germline V and J ends were trimmed by 2 bases and 11 bases, with 13 bases remaining between them. The CDR3 is 13 amino acids. The CDR3 DNA is TGTGCCAGCAGTTTAGCCCCGGGGCGGAAGCAGTTCTTC. Residues: CASSLAPGRKQFF.

J is TRBJ2-1 and V is TRBV24-1, with D tentatively TRBD1 or TRBD2 (6 bases each). Looked up from germline, CDR1 is KGHDR and CDR2 is SFDVKD. This CDR3 is 14 amino acids long. The V end lost 3 bases, the J end lost 9 bases, and 14 bases lay between the germline ends. The DNA of the CDR3 is TGTGCCACCAGTGATCCGACTAGAGGGGGTGAGCAGTTCTTC. This codes for CATSDPTRGGEQFF.

The CDR3: CASSLTQGYTEAFF. In DNA, the CDR3 is TGCGCCAGCAGCCTCACTCAGGGGTACACTGAAGCTTTCTTT. This chain links TRBV5-1 with TRBJ1-1; perhaps TRBD1 as D (6 bases). Deletions cut 4 bases from V and 3 bases from J, with 13 bases between. CDR1 is SGHRS and CDR2 is YFSETQ in the germline V gene. The CDR3 is made up of 14 amino acids. Full variable domain (rest looked up from reference TRBV5-1 and TRBJ1-1): KAGVTQTPRYLIKTRGQQVTLSCSPISGHRSVSWYQQTPGQGLQFLFEYFSETQRNKGNFPGRFSGRQFSNSRSEMNVSTLELGDSALYLCASSLTQGYTEAFFGQGTRLTVV.

This clonotype was detected only a few times. The rearrangement joins TRBV4-3 to TRBJ2-3; TRBD2 might be the D (7 bases). V shed 0 bases and J shed 14 bases, with 15 bases lying between them. This CDR3 spans 13 amino acids. The V gene's germline CDR1 is LGHNA and CDR2 YSLEER. The CDR3 DNA reads as TGCGCCAGCAGCCAAGAAGTTGGGGGGGCAAGGTATTTT. Translation gives CASSQEVGGARYF.

This chain uses TRBV15 with TRBJ2-1; 9 nucleotides agree with TRBD2. This CDR3 is 18 amino acids long. Germline V lookup: CDR1 LNHNV, CDR2 YYDKDF (reference sequence). After removal of 0 bases from V and 5 bases from J, the junction contained 11 bases not matched to a gene. CDR3 DNA: TGTGCCACCAGCAGAGATATCCAAGCGGTAGCGGGAGACAATGAGCAGTTCTTC. As protein: CATSRDIQAVAGDNEQFF.

J is TRBJ1-6 and V is TRBV5-1; D is ambiguous. Germline CDR1 is SGHRS and CDR2 is YFSETQ. CDR3 length: 13 amino acids. Trimming shortened V by 4 bases and J by 7 bases, and 9 bases separated the two germline ends. The CDR3 protein is CASSNDGNSPLHF. In DNA, the CDR3 is TGCGCCAGCAGCAACGACGGGAATTCACCCCTCCACTTT.

The V and J genes are TRBV10-3 and TRBJ2-7; the match to TRBD2 covers 8 bases. V dropped 3 bases and J dropped 0; count of bases not matched to a gene: 1. CDR1 and CDR2 (germline): ENHRY, SYGVKD. The CDR3 covers 14 residues. CDR3 nucleotides: TGTGCCATCAGTGACGGGACTAGCTCCTACGAGCAGTACTTC. Its translation: CAISDGTSSYEQYF.